The next 22 T cell receptor beta chains were all read from a single sample in a study of T cells in Graves' hyperthyroidism and ophthalmopathy (dated by TCRdb to between 2019 and 2020). The library was generated by multiplex PCR. Sequenced using an Illumina HiSeq 2000. The TCR beta CDR3 regions were amplified from RNA transcripts. A first-round RT-PCR of the TCR CDR3 used the HTBI primer set with the Qiagen OneStep RT-PCR kit. Through fastp at Q25 and MiXCR, TCRdb rebuilt clones from the public reads, retaining in-frame beta chains. Duplicate CDR3 protein sequences are folded into a single record with the most common DNA and genes. In this sample the table shows hundreds of thousands of distinct CDR3 sequences, around a third of which occur a single time. Around a third of the sample belongs to the ten largest clones. Sequencing was performed on blood. Receptors originate from a woman aged 40 to 50 with Graves' hyperthyroidism.

There are many counts of this clonotype. The chain combines TRBV15 with TRBJ1-2; D gene ambiguous. The V end lost 0 bases, the J end lost 8 bases, and 16 bases lay between the germline ends. The length of the CDR3 is 15 residues. Germline V gene lookup returns CDR1 LNHNV and CDR2 YYDKDF (reference sequence). CDR3 loop: CATSRDRTAIQGYTF. The CDR3 DNA is TGTGCCACCAGCAGAGACAGGACCGCCATTCAGGGCTACACCTTC.

Note on this clonotype: Being one base from a much bigger clone, this may be a read error. The rearrangement joins TRBV24-1 to TRBJ2-5, with D tentatively TRBD2 (5 bases). Between the trimmed V and J ends, which lost 9 bases and 5 bases, there was a span of 21 bases. This CDR3 contains 15 residues. Germline CDR1 is KGHDR and CDR2 is SFDVKD. The CDR3 here is CATGRDAGRGETQYF. In DNA form, the CDR3 reads TGTGCCACCGGCAGAGATGCGGGCCGCGGGGAGACCCAGTACTTC.

V is TRBV12-3 or TRBV12-4 and J is TRBJ1-1, with a weak D call TRBD1 (6 bases). The CDR3 is 15 residues long. Trimming pared 7 bases from V and 6 bases from J, leaving 21 bases between. CDR3 sequence reads: CASIQGQFMIAEAFF. The CDR3 region has the DNA TGTGCCAGCATCCAGGGACAATTCATGATTGCTGAAGCTTTCTTT.

The chain couples TRBV5-6 to TRBJ1-6; 8 positions agree with TRBD1. With 6 bases clipped from V and 7 bases from J, the junction kept 6 bases outside the gene matches. CDR3 size: 14 residues. CDR1 SGHDT and CDR2 YYEEEE come from the germline V gene. CDR3: CASTRTGNNSPLHF. CDR3 coding DNA: TGTGCCAGCACCCGGACAGGGAACAATTCACCCCTCCACTTT.

This clonotype has at least ten counts. This chain connects TRBV11-2 to TRBJ2-2, with D hard to call. Germline CDR1 SGHAT, CDR2 FQNNGV. The V and J ends lost 7 bases and 9 bases respectively, with 6 bases between them. The length of the CDR3 is 10 residues. The CDR3 DNA reads as TGTGCCAGCAATAGCTGGGAGCTGTTTTTT. Its translation: CASNSWELFF.

As for this clonotype: Being one base from a much bigger clone, this may be a read error. The gene calls are TRBV9 and TRBJ2-7, with D uncertain. Deletions cut 4 bases from V and 6 bases from J, with 17 bases between. The germline V gene encodes CDR1 SGDLS and CDR2 YYNGEE. The CDR3 consists of 14 residues. CDR3 sequence: CASSLTKKGFEQYF. The CDR3 nucleotides read TGTGCCAGCAGCCTTACCAAAAAGGGTTTCGAGCAGTACTTC.

This clonotype was seen only once. This chain uses TRBV7-9 with TRBJ2-7; the match to TRBD2 covers 14 bases. The CDR3 runs to 18 residues. After removal of 6 bases from V and 3 bases from J, the junction contained 13 bases not matched to a gene. Per germline, CDR1 SEHNR and CDR2 FQNEAQ (reference sequence). CDR3 sequence reads: CASSSTPGTSGRYYEQYF. The CDR3 DNA reads as TGTGCCAGCAGTTCTACCCCCGGGACTAGCGGGAGATACTACGAGCAGTACTTC.

The table lists this clonotype with many counts. V usage is TRBV7-2 and J usage is TRBJ1-6; no firm D call. The V gene lost 6 bases and the J gene lost 4 bases, with 16 bases spanning the gap. This CDR3 comprises 16 residues. Per the germline V gene, CDR1 is SGHTA and CDR2 is FQGNSA. CDR3 bases: TGTGCCAGCAGAAACGGGGTCGGAAGTTATAATTCACCCCTCCACTTT. Its protein product is CASRNGVGSYNSPLHF.

The chain joins TRBV20-1 to TRBJ2-1, with D possibly being TRBD2 (5 bases). This CDR3 has 14 residues. The germline V gene encodes CDR1 DFQATT and CDR2 SNEGSKA (reference sequence). The V end was cut by 3 bases, the J end by 2 bases, with 11 bases between. CDR3 coding DNA: TGCAGTGCTAGGGGAGTTCGGACCTACAATGAGCAGTTCTTC. Encoded protein: CSARGVRTYNEQFF.

The table lists this clonotype with many counts. This CDR3 reads CSARDPAVNYGYTF. The CDR3 nucleotides read TGCAGTGCTAGAGATCCCGCAGTTAACTATGGCTACACCTTC. The rearrangement links TRBV20-1 to TRBJ1-2; D is undetermined. CDR1 and CDR2 from the germline V gene are DFQATT and SNEGSKA (reference sequence). This CDR3 comprises 14 residues. V gave up 0 bases and J gave up 1 base, with 9 bases separating them.

The chain employs TRBV5-1 and TRBJ2-2; unclear D gene. Trimming removed 3 bases from V and 4 bases from J, with 4 bases in between. The CDR3 has 12 amino acids. Per germline, CDR1 SGHRS and CDR2 YFSETQ. The CDR3, as DNA: TGCGCCAGCAGCTATATCACCGGGGAGCTGTTTTTT. This gives the protein CASSYITGELFF.

V is TRBV5-1 and J is TRBJ1-1; D remains ambiguous. With 5 bases removed from V and 0 bases from J, the gap between germline ends came to 11 bases. The CDR3 is 14 amino acids. CDR1 is SGHRS, CDR2 YFSETQ, per germline. CDR3 nucleotides: TGCGCCAGCAGGGCCCTGGGGATGAACACTGAAGCTTTCTTT. As protein: CASRALGMNTEAFF.

This clonotype was seen at least ten times. This chain uses TRBV29-1 with TRBJ2-5; 10 nucleotides match TRBD2. The J segment lost 4 bases and the V segment lost 5 bases, leaving 4 bases of the junction unmatched. Germline V gene data show CDR1 as SQVTM and CDR2 as ANQGSEA. This CDR3 has 13 residues. The CDR3, as DNA: TGCAGCGTTTCCGGGACTAGCGTAGAGACCCAGTACTTC. As protein: CSVSGTSVETQYF. The whole variable domain, filled in from reference TRBV29-1 and TRBJ2-5, reads SAVISQKPSRDICQRGTSLTIQCQVDSQVTMMFWYRQQPGQSLTLIATANQGSEATYESGFVIDKFPISRPNLTFSTLTVSNMSPEDSSIYLCSVSGTSVETQYFGPGTRLLVL.

This clonotype was picked up many times. V is TRBV10-1 and J is TRBJ1-1, with D hard to call. Germline V gives CDR1 WNHNN, CDR2 SYGVQD (reference sequence). The V gene lost 3 bases and the J gene lost 3 bases, with 8 bases spanning the gap. CDR3 length: 13 residues. The DNA for the CDR3 is TGCGCCAGCAGTGAACGACTCTACACTGAAGCTTTCTTT. Translating it yields CASSERLYTEAFF.

This rearrangement joins TRBV28 to TRBJ1-3, with D unclear. This CDR3 has 13 residues. Germline CDR1 is MDHEN and CDR2 is SYDVKM. V was trimmed by 3 bases and J by 0 bases, leaving 3 bases between them. CDR3 sequence (DNA): TGTGCCAGCAGTTTCATCTCTGGAAACACCATATATTTT. Translating it yields CASSFISGNTIYF.

V and J are TRBV7-6 and TRBJ1-1; 8 nucleotides align to TRBD1. The CDR3 loop spans 15 amino acids. V lost 6 bases and J lost 3; bases outside the gene matches: 9. The germline V gene has CDR1 SGHVS and CDR2 FNYEAQ. In nucleotides, the CDR3 is TGTGCCAGCAGTTCGACAGGGGTCTATTACACTGAAGCTTTCTTT. Protein sequence: CASSSTGVYYTEAFF.

This clonotype came up many times. The J gene is TRBJ2-7, the V gene TRBV20-1; TRBD2 aligns across 10 bases. Germline loops: CDR1 DFQATT, CDR2 SNEGSKA (reference sequence). The CDR3 is 13 amino acids. Trimming took 3 bases from V and 7 from J; bases not matched to a gene: 6. CDR3 amino acids: CSASSGRAEEQYF. For the CDR3, the DNA is TGCAGTGCTAGCAGCGGGAGGGCCGAAGAGCAGTACTTC.

At least ten counts were recorded for this clonotype. This sequence joins TRBV10-3 and TRBJ1-1; a possible D gene is TRBD1 (5 bases). CDR1 and CDR2 (germline): ENHRY, SYGVKD. V lost 3 bases and J lost 1, with 12 bases in between. The CDR3 has 15 amino acids. The CDR3 DNA reads as TGTGCCATCAGTGACCCGTATGGGGCGAACACTGAAGCTTTCTTT. This translates into CAISDPYGANTEAFF.

V gene TRBV20-1 combines with J gene TRBJ2-5, with TRBD2 matching over 13 bases. This CDR3 contains 16 residues. Germline V CDR1 and CDR2: DFQATT, SNEGSKA (reference sequence). V was pared by 4 bases and J by 2 bases, with 7 bases of the junction left unmatched. CDR3 region: CSAIRLAGGPQETQYF. The DNA of the CDR3 is TGCAGTGCTATAAGACTAGCGGGAGGCCCACAAGAGACCCAGTACTTC.

This chain links TRBV18 with TRBJ1-3; D gene uncertain. V was clipped by 3 bases and J by 3 bases, with 9 bases between them. Germline V gene sequence: CDR1 KGHSH, CDR2 LQKENI. The CDR3 extends over 14 amino acids. CDR3 bases: TGTGCCAGCTCACCCGAGAGAGATGGAAACACCATATATTTT. It is translated as CASSPERDGNTIYF.

The V and J genes are TRBV29-1 and TRBJ2-3; 10 bases are shared with TRBD2. Trimming took 7 bases from V and 11 from J; bases not matched to a gene: 6. The CDR3 consists of 11 residues. Germline V CDR1 and CDR2: SQVTM, ANQGSEA. CDR3 nucleotides: TGCAGCGCGGGAGCGGGAGGGAAGCAGTATTTT. Translated: CSAGAGGKQYF.

V and J are TRBV7-9 and TRBJ1-2; TRBD1 agrees at 8 bases. Per germline, CDR1 SEHNR and CDR2 FQNEAQ (reference sequence). The CDR3 covers 15 residues. After removal of 5 bases from V and 8 bases from J, the junction contained 13 bases not matched to a gene. Written as DNA, the CDR3 is TGTGCCAGCAGCACGACCGGACAGGGCTCTCGGGGCTACACCTTC. It codes for CASSTTGQGSRGYTF.